Following are 28 T cell receptor beta chains from one sample sequenced in a study of tumor and adjacent non-tumor tissue in lung cancer. TCRbeta libraries were built with three rounds of nested PCR, modified from ARM-PCR. TCRdb re-derived calls from the multiplex PCR reads in MiXCR, one entry per CDR3 protein. The table lists over 130,000 distinct CDR3 sequences, 60% to 70% of them singletons. RNA was extracted from bulk tissue without any cell sorting. Sequencing input: lung tumor tissue. The receptors originated from a man aged 55 to 69 with small cell lung cancer.

The chain has TRBV28 and TRBJ1-1; tentative D call: TRBD1 (5 bases). This CDR3 comprises 14 residues. The V end was cut by 6 bases, the J end by 0 bases, with 11 bases between. The germline V gene has CDR1 MDHEN and CDR2 SYDVKM. The chain's CDR3 is CASSPQGVNTEAFF. In DNA form, the CDR3 reads TGTGCCAGCAGCCCCCAGGGCGTGAACACTGAAGCTTTCTTT.

As concerns this clonotype: Germline and junction disagree at one end, which may indicate a read error. The rearrangement links TRBV10-3 to TRBJ2-1, with a weak D call TRBD2 (6 bases). The CDR3 extends over 13 amino acids. Germline V lookup: CDR1 ENHRY, CDR2 SYGVKD. The CDR3 here is CASSDRENNGQFF. The CDR3 region has the DNA TGTGCCAGCAGCGACCGGGAGAACAATGGGCAGTTCTTC.

This clonotype was counted between two and nine times. Just one base apart from a much larger clone, this may be a read error. The chain is built from TRBV29-1 and TRBJ1-1; possibly TRBD1 for D (5 bases). CDR1 is SQVTM and CDR2 is ANQGSEA in the germline V gene. CDR3 length: 16 residues. The CDR3 DNA is TGCAGCGTAGGGACCCAACGTGGTCCCATGGACACTGAAGTTTTCTTT. This gives the protein CSVGTQRGPMDTEVFF.

In this sample, this clonotype turned up once. With a much larger clone just one base away, this may be a read error. V is TRBV5-4 and J is TRBJ2-3; D gene uncertain. The germline gives CDR1 SGHNT, CDR2 YYREEE (reference sequence). This CDR3 has 13 residues. The CDR3 reads CDSSLGQTDTQYF. CDR3 coding DNA: TGTGACAGCAGCTTGGGTCAGACAGATACGCAGTATTTT.

Here the CDR3 reads CAARSGKAGNEQFF. As DNA, the CDR3 is TGTGCCGCCAGAAGCGGGAAGGCTGGGAATGAGCAGTTCTTC. This chain connects TRBV10-3 to TRBJ2-1; 7 nucleotides align to TRBD2. The CDR3 runs 14 residues. The V gene's germline CDR1 is ENHRY and CDR2 SYGVKD. The V segment lost 11 bases and the J segment 7 bases; nucleotides outside the gene matches: 14.

This clonotype was seen only a few times. The germline gene is not matched at one end of the junction; a read error may be the cause. The DNA for the CDR3 is TGTGCCGGCAGTTACTCTACAGGGGGCGTTCAGCCCCAGCATTTT. Its translation: CAGSYSTGGVQPQHF. This chain connects TRBV6-6 to TRBJ1-5, with 9 bases lining up with TRBD1. Germline V gene lookup returns CDR1 MNHNY and CDR2 SVGAGI (reference sequence). CDR3 length equals 15 residues.

Notes on this clonotype: A junction end diverges from the germline sequence, so it may reflect a read error. The chain employs TRBV11-2 and TRBJ2-3; TRBD2 might be the D (5 bases). Germline CDR1 reads SGHAT; CDR2 reads FQNNGV. The CDR3 runs to 15 residues. The CDR3 coding sequence is TGTGGCAGCGGCCTGGCGCTAGCAAGTCCAGATACGCAGTATTTT. This sequence encodes CGSGLALASPDTQYF.

The CDR3 nucleotides are TGCGCCAGCAGACGGGAGGGCCGGTATGGGCAGTTCTTC. Residues: CASRREGRYGQFF. This sequence joins TRBV10-2 and TRBJ2-1, with 8 bases that match TRBD2. J was trimmed by 12 bases and V by 6 bases; bases with no gene match: 10. The CDR3 is made up of 13 amino acids. Germline CDR1 reads WSHSY; CDR2 reads SAAADI.

The chain recombines TRBV20-1 with TRBJ2-3; D gene unclear. CDR1 is DFQATT and CDR2 is SNEGSKA in the germline V gene (reference sequence). Trimming left V 0 bases short and J 3 bases short, with 13 bases between. CDR3 length: 15 amino acids. This CDR3 reads CSARDLKPATDTQYF. The CDR3 DNA reads TGCAGTGCTAGAGACCTCAAACCAGCAACAGATACGCAGTATTTT.

The CDR3 DNA reads as TGCGCCAGCTCCTCCGGGACAGGACGTAGCGGGAATCATGAGCAGTTCTTC. Amino acids: CASSSGTGRSGNHEQFF. V gene TRBV5-1 combines with J gene TRBJ2-1; perhaps D is TRBD1 or TRBD2 (8 bases each). CDR1 and CDR2 from the germline V gene are SGHRS and YFSETQ. Trimming removed 7 bases at V and 8 bases at J, with 28 bases between. This CDR3 spans 17 amino acids.

About this clonotype: This sequence may be a read error, since a much larger clone differs from it by one base. This rearrangement joins TRBV12-3 or TRBV12-4 to TRBJ1-1; tentative D call: TRBD1 (6 bases). This CDR3 region has 15 residues. The CDR3 sequence: CASSLLGGGSTETFF. CDR3 in DNA: TGTGCCAGCAGTTTACTTGGAGGGGGGTCCACTGAAACTTTCTTT.

This sequence joins TRBV10-3 and TRBJ1-1; no firm D call. CDR1 is ENHRY, CDR2 SYGVKD, per germline. The CDR3 has 12 amino acids. Trimming left V 6 bases short and J 1 base short, with 6 bases between. The CDR3 protein is CAIRIGNTEAFF. The DNA for the CDR3 is TGTGCCATCAGGATAGGGAACACTGAAGCTTTCTTT.

On this clonotype itself: The junction departs from the called germline gene at one end, perhaps through a read error. The chain has TRBV10-3 and TRBJ2-5, with 10 bases fitting TRBD1. This CDR3 comprises 12 residues. Germline V lookup: CDR1 ENHRY, CDR2 SYGVKD. CDR3 DNA sequence: TGTGCCGTCAGTGAGGACAGGGGGTCCCAGTACTTC. Residues: CAVSEDRGSQYF.

This clonotype was recorded many times. The V call is TRBV11-2, the J call TRBJ2-7; TRBD2 matches 8 bases. The CDR3 loop spans 15 amino acids. CDR1 and CDR2 from the germline V gene are SGHAT and FQNNGV. The ends lost 3 bases at V and 3 bases at J; junction bases unmatched: 7. This CDR3 reads CASSFLTSALYEQYF. CDR3 DNA sequence: TGTGCCAGCAGCTTCTTGACTAGCGCCCTCTACGAGCAGTACTTC.

This clonotype was recorded many times. The V call is TRBV11-2, the J call TRBJ2-2; D is uncertain. With 1 base removed from V and 2 bases from J, the gap between germline ends came to 5 bases. The CDR3 is 14 residues long. Germline lookup yields CDR1 SGHAT and CDR2 FQNNGV. CDR3 amino acids: CASSLAYNTGELFF. CDR3 nucleotide sequence: TGTGCCAGCAGCTTAGCCTATAACACCGGGGAGCTGTTTTTT. The full variable domain, with the rest looked up from reference TRBV11-2 and TRBJ2-2, is EAGVAQSPRYKIIEKRQSVAFWCNPISGHATLYWYQQILGQGPKLLIQFQNNGVVDDSQLPKDRFSAERLKGVDSTLKIQPAKLEDSAVYLCASSLAYNTGELFFGEGSRLTVL.

The V and J genes are TRBV30 and TRBJ1-2, with a possible D match to TRBD1 (5 bases). V was shortened by 4 bases and J by 8 bases, with 17 bases between the two germline ends. Per the germline V gene, CDR1 is GTSNPN and CDR2 is SVGIG (reference sequence). The CDR3 extends over 13 amino acids. For the CDR3, the DNA is TGTGCCTGGATCGGGGCTCCGAGAAGGGGCTACACCTTC. This sequence encodes CAWIGAPRRGYTF.

There are a few counts of this clonotype. The V and J genes are TRBV7-3 and TRBJ2-1; D gene ambiguous. Germline lookup yields CDR1 SGHTA and CDR2 FQGTGA. The V gene lost 6 bases and the J gene lost 6 bases, with 12 bases spanning the gap. The CDR3 has 13 residues. The CDR3 DNA sequence: TGTGCCAGCAGTCTTTATATCGGCAATGAGCAGTTCTTC. This sequence encodes CASSLYIGNEQFF.

Concerning this clonotype itself: A read error may account for a junction end that differs from germline. The rearrangement links TRBV11-2 to TRBJ2-4, with D possibly matching TRBD2 (6 bases). The CDR3 loop spans 19 amino acids. Per germline, CDR1 SGHAT and CDR2 FQNNGV. CDR3 bases: TGTGCCGGCAGCTTAGCGGCACCGTACTATCTAACGGCCAAAAACATTCGGTACTTC. It yields the protein CAGSLAAPYYLTAKNIRYF.

This clonotype was counted ten times or more. V is TRBV20-1 and J is TRBJ2-3; 9 bases line up with TRBD2. This CDR3 has 15 amino acids. The V gene end was trimmed by 1 base and the J gene end by 1 base; junction bases not matched to a gene: 3. The germline V gene has CDR1 DFQATT and CDR2 SNEGSKA (reference sequence). In nucleotides, the CDR3 is TGCAGTGCTAGAGGGCTAGCGGGACGCACAGATACGCAGTATTTT. Translated: CSARGLAGRTDTQYF.

This clonotype was counted between two and nine times. The genes are TRBV12-3 or TRBV12-4 and TRBJ2-5, with 9 nucleotides matching TRBD1. Losses at the gene ends were 6 bases for V and 1 base for J; bases not matched to a gene: 6. The CDR3 loop spans 15 amino acids. CDR3 sequence: CASRSLQGAQETQYF. CDR3 in DNA: TGTGCCAGCAGGTCCCTACAGGGGGCCCAAGAGACCCAGTACTTC.

CDR3 loop: CASSSPVGSGIETQYF. For the CDR3, the DNA is TGTGCCAGCAGCTCCCCCGTGGGTAGCGGGATAGAGACCCAGTACTTC. V is TRBV5-6 and J is TRBJ2-5; 8 bases align to TRBD2. CDR1 is SGHDT, CDR2 YYEEEE, per germline. CDR3 length: 16 residues. Losses at the gene ends were 3 bases for V and 4 bases for J; bases not matched to a gene: 11.

V and J are TRBV7-9 and TRBJ2-1, with D perhaps TRBD2 (6 bases). Trimming shortened V by 5 bases and J by 10 bases, and 15 bases separated the two germline ends. This CDR3 is built from 13 residues. Germline V gene lookup returns CDR1 SEHNR and CDR2 FQNEAQ (reference sequence). The CDR3 loop is CASSPPATSEQFF. DNA of the CDR3: TGTGCCAGCAGCCCCCCCGCCACTAGCGAGCAGTTCTTC.

As regards this clonotype: This may come from a read error, since a much larger clone is one base off. The DNA for the CDR3 is TGTGCCAGCAGCTTGGTGCAGGGGATAGCTTTCTTT. Encoded protein: CASSLVQGIAFF. The rearrangement links TRBV5-6 to TRBJ1-1, with D possibly matching TRBD1 (6 bases). Germline V gene sequence: CDR1 SGHDT, CDR2 YYEEEE. Deletions cut 0 bases from V and 10 bases from J, with 10 bases between. The CDR3 runs to 12 residues.

A few counts support this clonotype. This chain links TRBV28 with TRBJ2-1; TRBD2 is a possible D gene (6 bases). Germline V gene lookup returns CDR1 MDHEN and CDR2 SYDVKM. The V and J ends lost 7 bases and 12 bases respectively, with 16 bases between them. CDR3 size: 12 residues. The CDR3 spells CASTLKAGMQFF. DNA of the CDR3: TGTGCCAGCACCCTAAAGGCGGGGATGCAGTTCTTC.

As to this clonotype: The CDR3 end shows no conserved phenylalanine or tryptophan, and so a read error is likely. No DNA is shown, since the ends of the CDR3 on it are uncertain; the CDR3 is the one TCRdb lists. The J gene is TRBJ1-6, the V gene TRBV11-2. Germline values: CDR1 SGHAT, CDR2 FQNNGV. Ends included, the CDR3 has 13 residues. CDR3: CASSLDRGSALHL.

About this clonotype: A much larger clone sits a single nucleotide away, making a read error possible. V usage is TRBV6-2 or TRBV6-3 and J usage is TRBJ2-5, with D uncertain. The CDR3 is 13 amino acids. Trimming shortened V by 6 bases and J by 1 base, and 9 bases separated the two germline ends. Germline V lookup: CDR1 MNHEY, CDR2 SVGEGT. CDR3 nucleotides: TGTGCCAGCAGCGACGCCACCCAAGAGACCCAGTACTTC. Residues: CASSDATQETQYF.

In the case of this clonotype: At one end, the junction sequence differs from germline, possibly due to a read error. The V gene is TRBV29-1, the J gene TRBJ2-1; 7 bases are a match to TRBD1. The germline V gene has CDR1 SQVTM and CDR2 ANQGSEA. This CDR3 comprises 16 residues. The CDR3 loop is CSVPETGAGSYNEQFF. The CDR3 nucleotides read TGCAGCGTCCCCGAAACAGGGGCGGGCTCCTATAATGAGCAGTTCTTC.

Comments on this clonotype: Its ends do not fully match the called genes, so a read error is possible. V usage is TRBV12-3 or TRBV12-4 and J usage is TRBJ2-1, with D unresolved. The CDR3 extends over 15 amino acids. CDR3 nucleotide sequence: TGTGCCAGCAGTCCCCGAAGTGGTACCTACAATGAGCAATTCTTC. Amino acid sequence: CASSPRSGTYNEQFF.